The 27 T cell receptor beta chains below come from one sample, sequenced in a study of T cell responses to AZD1222 COVID-19 vaccine (dated by TCRdb to about 2021). The sample's time point label, in plain terms: about 28 days (+/-7) after the second vaccine dose. The treatment or condition label, as the study defines it: meningococcal conjugate vaccine given as trial control. The library was produced with the immunoSEQ multiplex PCR assay. The table comes from immuneACCESS by way of TCRdb, which keeps in-frame sequences with V and J called. Part of the clones is missing from these tables; in studies checked, under half for an unresolved V gene and the rest for unknown reasons. The sample table lists about 180,000 clones, 80% to 95% of them with a count of one. The ten largest account for roughly 1% of the sample. The sample here was peripheral blood, taken 28 days after the second dose of the MenACWY control vaccine. All receptors come from an adult who received the MenACWY meningococcal vaccine as a control.

The chain combines TRBV30 with TRBJ1-1; 8 nucleotides match TRBD1. The CDR3 sequence is 15 residues long. Germline loops: CDR1 GTSNPN, CDR2 SVGIG (reference sequence). V was clipped by 3 bases and J by 0 bases; unmatched bases: 6. The CDR3, as DNA: TGTGCCTGGAGCCCCTCGGACAGGGTGAACACTGAAGCTTTCTTT. As protein: CAWSPSDRVNTEAFF.

J is TRBJ1-5 and V is TRBV24-1, with a weak D call TRBD1 (6 bases). The CDR3 runs 14 residues. Germline V gene sequence: CDR1 KGHDR, CDR2 SFDVKD. Trimming pared 9 bases from V and 4 bases from J, leaving 15 bases between. CDR3 region: CATGRQDENQPQHF. The CDR3 nucleotides read TGTGCCACCGGTCGACAGGACGAAAATCAGCCCCAGCATTTT.

This clone was counted only a few times. The chain carries TRBV18 and TRBJ1-1; no definite D call. There are 12 residues in the CDR3. The germline V gene has CDR1 KGHSH and CDR2 LQKENI. The V end was cut by 3 bases, the J end by 4 bases, with 6 bases between. CDR3 sequence reads: CASSPGPTEAFF. CDR3 nucleotide sequence: TGTGCCAGCTCACCCGGTCCCACTGAAGCTTTCTTT.

This chain joins TRBV6-5 and TRBJ1-1, with a possible D match to TRBD1 (5 bases). Germline CDR1 MNHEY, CDR2 SVGAGI. The CDR3 extends over 15 amino acids. Trimming stripped 6 bases from V and 0 bases from J, with 14 bases between. The DNA of the CDR3 is TGTGCCAGCAGCCTCCAGGGTGCGATGAACACTGAAGCTTTCTTT. Its protein product is CASSLQGAMNTEAFF.

V gene TRBV5-6 combines with J gene TRBJ1-6; D unresolved. Germline V gene lookup returns CDR1 SGHDT and CDR2 YYEEEE. V shed 4 bases and J shed 0 bases, with 11 bases lying between them. The CDR3 spans 16 residues. The CDR3 coding sequence is TGTGCCAGCAGCCGCGTAAGGAGCTCCTATAATTCACCCCTCCACTTT. Translation: CASSRVRSSYNSPLHF. Full variable domain (missing parts from reference TRBV5-6 and TRBJ1-6): DAGVTQSPTHLIKTRGQQVTLRCSPKSGHDTVSWYQQALGQGPQFIFQYYEEEERQRGNFPDRFSGHQFPNYSSELNVNALLLGDSALYLCASSRVRSSYNSPLHFGNGTRLTVT.

This chain joins TRBV4-1 and TRBJ1-1, with TRBD1 matching 7 bases. V lost 2 bases to trimming and J lost 5 bases; unmatched junction nucleotides: 5. The CDR3 totals 14 residues. The germline V gene encodes CDR1 MGHRA and CDR2 YSYEKL. CDR3 coding DNA: TGCGCCAGCAGCCAATTGAGGGGGCTGACTGAAGCTTTCTTT. Translated: CASSQLRGLTEAFF.

This clone appeared a single time. V gene TRBV3-1 (or the pseudogene TRBV3-2) combines with J gene TRBJ1-3, with TRBD1 as a possible D gene (5 bases). CDR3 length: 15 residues. CDR1 is LGHDT, CDR2 YNNKEL, per germline (reference sequence). V was shortened by 4 bases and J by 2 bases, with 12 bases between the two germline ends. CDR3 in amino acids: CASSPTEGPGNTIYF. In nucleotides, the CDR3 is TGTGCCAGCAGCCCCACCGAGGGGCCTGGAAACACCATATATTTT.

V is TRBV7-3 and J is TRBJ1-2, with 7 bases aligning to TRBD1. CDR3 length equals 13 residues. Looked up from germline, CDR1 is SGHTA and CDR2 is FQGTGA. J was trimmed by 5 bases and V by 5 bases; bases with no gene match: 5. The CDR3 DNA reads as TGTGCCAGCAGCCCCGGGACAGATTATGGCTACACCTTC. Residues: CASSPGTDYGYTF.

The CDR3 DNA is TGTGCCAGCAGCGTAGACCGGGCCTCTGGAAACACCATATATTTT. Translation gives CASSVDRASGNTIYF. The rearrangement links TRBV9 to TRBJ1-3; D ambiguous. The ends were cut back, 0 bases at V and 0 bases at J, with 7 bases in the middle. The CDR3 runs to 15 residues. Germline V gives CDR1 SGDLS, CDR2 YYNGEE.

This chain joins TRBV12-5 and TRBJ1-5; D possibly corresponds to TRBD1 (6 bases). CDR1 and CDR2 from the germline V gene are LGHNT and FRNRAP. This CDR3 has 14 residues. V lost 1 base to trimming and J lost 6 bases, with 10 bases between them. The CDR3 region is CASGLGTGTQPQHF. The CDR3 bases are TGTGCTAGTGGTTTGGGAACAGGGACTCAGCCCCAGCATTTT.

The CDR3 reads CASSRGDRENEQFF. The DNA for the CDR3 is TGCGCCAGCAGCCGGGGGGACAGGGAAAATGAGCAGTTCTTC. The chain links TRBV5-1 to TRBJ2-1, with TRBD1 matching 9 bases. Germline V CDR1 and CDR2: SGHRS, YFSETQ. The CDR3 is 14 residues long. The J segment lost 7 bases and the V segment lost 4 bases, leaving 6 bases of the junction unmatched.

The chain carries TRBV7-2 and TRBJ1-4, with D unresolved. This CDR3 spans 15 amino acids. The V and J ends lost 1 base and 8 bases respectively, with 14 bases between them. Germline V gene lookup returns CDR1 SGHTA and CDR2 FQGNSA. The CDR3 sequence is CASSLVSIGGEKLFF. In DNA form, the CDR3 reads TGTGCCAGCAGCTTAGTATCCATCGGCGGGGAAAAACTGTTTTTT.

This rearrangement joins TRBV3-1 (or the pseudogene TRBV3-2) to TRBJ2-7; 7 bases are a match to TRBD1. With 1 base clipped from V and 6 bases from J, the junction kept 9 bases outside the gene matches. Germline values: CDR1 LGHDT, CDR2 YNNKEL (reference sequence). The CDR3 is made up of 15 amino acids. CDR3 protein: CASSQALGQVSEQYF. As DNA, the CDR3 is TGTGCCAGCAGCCAAGCCCTCGGACAGGTATCCGAGCAGTACTTC.

The gene calls are TRBV9 and TRBJ2-1, with 7 bases that match TRBD2. J lost 11 bases, V lost 0 bases, and 11 bases had no gene match. The germline V gene encodes CDR1 SGDLS and CDR2 YYNGEE. The CDR3 has 15 amino acids. The CDR3 sequence is CASSVGSGEHHQQFF. CDR3 sequence (DNA): TGTGCCAGCAGCGTAGGAAGCGGGGAGCATCATCAGCAGTTCTTC.

This rearrangement joins TRBV13 to TRBJ1-5; 7 positions match TRBD1. V was clipped by 5 bases and J by 6 bases; unmatched bases: 16. Looked up from germline, CDR1 is PRHDT and CDR2 is FYEKMQ (reference sequence). The CDR3 covers 17 residues. The CDR3 here is CASSTIPGGRRTQPQHF. CDR3 DNA: TGTGCCAGCAGCACCATTCCAGGGGGGCGTAGGACTCAGCCCCAGCATTTT.

The rearrangement joins TRBV6-5 to TRBJ1-2; TRBD1 might be the D (6 bases). The germline V and J ends were trimmed by 5 bases and 7 bases, with 20 bases remaining between them. CDR3 length: 15 amino acids. Germline V gene lookup returns CDR1 MNHEY and CDR2 SVGAGI. Written as DNA, the CDR3 is TGTGCCAGCAGTACCCCCGGGGAGGGGGTGGGTGGCTACACCTTC. Translating gives CASSTPGEGVGGYTF.

The chain employs TRBV6-5 and TRBJ2-5; D gene ambiguous. The germline CDR1 and CDR2 sequences are MNHEY and SVGAGI. Deletions cut 4 bases from V and 7 bases from J, with 7 bases between. CDR3 length: 11 amino acids. CDR3 nucleotides: TGTGCCAGCAGTTCAGGCGGGACCCAGTACTTC. Its translation is CASSSGGTQYF.

This clone has a handful of counts. The chain employs TRBV30 and TRBJ1-3; D is ambiguous. This CDR3 spans 15 amino acids. Trimming cost V 1 base and J 0 bases, with 10 bases left between them. CDR1 and CDR2 from the germline V gene are GTSNPN and SVGIG (reference sequence). The CDR3 spells CAWSGPGNSGNTIYF. The CDR3 DNA reads TGTGCCTGGAGTGGGCCGGGAAACTCTGGAAACACCATATATTTT.

The chain employs TRBV4-1 and TRBJ2-5; D not resolved. The CDR3 covers 14 residues. Trimming cost V 4 bases and J 4 bases, with 13 bases left between them. Germline V lookup: CDR1 MGHRA, CDR2 YSYEKL. CDR3 region: CASSLQEGSETQYF. CDR3 nucleotide sequence: TGCGCCAGCAGCCTCCAGGAAGGGTCAGAGACCCAGTACTTC.

This chain uses TRBV6-5 with TRBJ1-6; D possibly corresponds to TRBD1 (5 bases). V lost 0 bases to trimming and J lost 10 bases, with 16 bases between them. Per the germline V gene, CDR1 is MNHEY and CDR2 is SVGAGI. This CDR3 region has 16 residues. DNA of the CDR3: TGTGCCAGCAGTTACTCGAGGGGCAGGGCTAGATCACCCCTCCACTTT. It yields the protein CASSYSRGRARSPLHF.

This clone has only a few counts. The V call is TRBV3-1 (or the pseudogene TRBV3-2), the J call TRBJ2-7; a weak D match, TRBD2 (5 bases). This CDR3 region has 13 residues. CDR1 LGHDT and CDR2 YNNKEL come from the germline V gene (reference sequence). Trimming removed 4 bases at V and 4 bases at J, with 11 bases between. Here the CDR3 reads CASSRTRDYEQYF. In DNA, the CDR3 is TGTGCCAGCAGCCGAACCCGGGATTACGAGCAGTACTTC.

The chain employs TRBV19 and TRBJ1-5; 7 bases fit TRBD1. Germline V gene lookup returns CDR1 LNHDA and CDR2 SQIVND (reference sequence). The CDR3 contains 15 residues. The J segment lost 4 bases and the V segment lost 7 bases, leaving 10 bases of the junction unmatched. CDR3 sequence: CASTPLGRGNQPQHF. In DNA form, the CDR3 reads TGTGCCAGTACCCCGTTGGGCAGGGGGAATCAGCCCCAGCATTTT.

The rearrangement links TRBV11-2 to TRBJ1-2; 8 bases align to TRBD1. Germline loops: CDR1 SGHAT, CDR2 FQNNGV. V lost 1 base, J lost 0 bases, and 1 base stayed unmatched. The CDR3 length is 15 residues. CDR3: CASSLGTGSNYGYTF. CDR3 DNA: TGTGCCAGCAGCTTAGGGACAGGGTCTAACTATGGCTACACCTTC.

This chain uses TRBV6-1 with TRBJ1-2, with a tentative D call TRBD1 (5 bases). The CDR3 sequence is 16 residues long. Germline CDR1 reads MNHNS; CDR2 reads SASEGT. V was pared by 1 base and J by 0 bases, with 12 bases between. This CDR3 is CASSEVSRQPNYGYTF. The DNA of the CDR3 is TGTGCCAGCAGTGAAGTTTCGCGACAGCCTAACTATGGCTACACCTTC.

The J gene is TRBJ1-1, the V gene TRBV6-5, with D uncertain. Germline V CDR1 and CDR2: MNHEY, SVGAGI. The CDR3 has 15 residues. Trimming took off 0 bases at V and 0 bases at J, with 8 bases between the two ends. The CDR3 spells CASSYSRQMNTEAFF. DNA of the CDR3: TGTGCCAGCAGTTACTCTAGACAAATGAACACTGAAGCTTTCTTT.

V is TRBV6-5 and J is TRBJ2-1; 7 bases line up with TRBD1. The CDR3 loop spans 15 amino acids. Germline V gives CDR1 MNHEY, CDR2 SVGAGI. Trimming cost V 6 bases and J 1 base; bases outside gene matches: 6. CDR3 nucleotide sequence: TGTGCCAGCAGCCGACAGGGACATTCCTACAATGAGCAGTTCTTC. Its protein product is CASSRQGHSYNEQFF.

The chain uses TRBV9 and TRBJ1-2, with 8 bases lining up with TRBD1. Trimming took 5 bases from V and 1 from J; bases not matched to a gene: 4. The CDR3 has 14 amino acids. Germline loops: CDR1 SGDLS, CDR2 YYNGEE. The CDR3 here is CASRGQGLNYGYTF. The CDR3 region has the DNA TGTGCCAGCAGAGGACAGGGTCTTAACTATGGCTACACCTTC.